This T cell receptor beta chain emerged from a study of CD8+ T cells in alopecia areata. This clone was counted only a few times. Other DNA variants within this sample encode the same CDR3. Per the germline V gene, CDR1 is SQVTM and CDR2 is ANQGSEA. The CDR3 extends over 13 amino acids. V lost 5 bases to trimming and J lost 10 bases, with 15 bases between them. TCR sequencing used cDNA made by reverse transcription of extracted RNA. Here immunoSEQ multiplex PCR was the method, and the copy in TCRdb shows in-frame clones only, minus some. In the table there are fewer than 150,000 clones, 58% of which are singletons.

The V gene is TRBV29-1, the J gene TRBJ1-6; a possible D gene is TRBD1 (5 bases). This receptor was obtained from a human donor with alopecia areata. This material consisted of CD4+ T cells sorted from blood, taken at week 0. The CDR3, as DNA: TGCAGCGTTTCGGACAAGCCGGACTCACCCCTCCACTTT. Protein: CSVSDKPDSPLHF.